The 15 T cell receptor beta chains in this list originate from one sample, sequenced in a study of memory CD4+ T cells and cytomegalovirus serostatus. Generated by immunoSEQ multiplex PCR, the TCRdb table keeps only in-frame clones and is missing some. Found here are tens of thousands of clones, approximately 80% of them singletons; the top ten hold 0.65% to 0.9%. The sort gate was single viable CD3+CD4+CD8-CD45RO+ cells for memory CD4+ T cells. Input material: memory CD4+ T cells from blood. The origin of the receptors is an adult in good health and CMV-seronegative.

This clone was seen only a few times. The chain recombines TRBV6-1 with TRBJ1-6; D is perhaps TRBD1 (6 bases). This CDR3 contains 14 residues. V was pared by 0 bases and J by 10 bases, with 10 bases between. CDR1 MNHNS and CDR2 SASEGT come from the germline V gene. The CDR3 protein is CASSEAGARSPLHF. CDR3 DNA: TGTGCCAGCAGTGAAGCGGGGGCCAGGTCACCCCTCCACTTT.

The CDR3 DNA sequence: TGCAGCGTTGAAGAAGTGAGGGGGACTGAAGCTTTCTTT. It yields the protein CSVEEVRGTEAFF. The genes are TRBV29-1 and TRBJ1-1, with D possibly TRBD1 on 6 matching bases. CDR3 length: 13 residues. Per the germline V gene, CDR1 is SQVTM and CDR2 is ANQGSEA. Trimming cost V 0 bases and J 5 bases, with 10 bases left between them. The entire variable domain, with the rest obtained from reference TRBV29-1 and TRBJ1-1, is as follows: SAVISQKPSRDICQRGTSLTIQCQVDSQVTMMFWYRQQPGQSLTLIATANQGSEATYESGFVIDKFPISRPNLTFSTLTVSNMSPEDSSIYLCSVEEVRGTEAFFGQGTRLTVV.

The rearrangement joins TRBV5-5 to TRBJ2-7; TRBD1 agrees at 10 bases. The CDR3 extends over 15 amino acids. From germline, CDR1 is SGHKS and CDR2 YYEKEE (reference sequence). The V segment lost 0 bases and the J segment 3 bases; nucleotides outside the gene matches: 3. The CDR3 DNA sequence: TGTGCCAGCAGCTTGGGGGGACAGGGGAGCTACGAGCAGTACTTC. This translates into CASSLGGQGSYEQYF.

The chain is built from TRBV15 and TRBJ2-2, with D possibly TRBD2 on 5 matching bases. The V end lost 1 base, the J end lost 4 bases, and 10 bases lay between the germline ends. CDR3 length: 15 residues. Germline V gene data show CDR1 as LNHNV and CDR2 as YYDKDF (reference sequence). CDR3: CATSRVRRGTGELFF. The CDR3 DNA follows: TGTGCCACCAGCAGAGTCCGCCGGGGCACCGGGGAGCTGTTTTTT.

This chain joins TRBV30 and TRBJ2-4; TRBD2 agrees at 10 bases. With 3 bases clipped from V and 10 bases from J, the junction kept 12 bases outside the gene matches. Germline assignment: CDR1 GTSNPN and CDR2 SVGIG (reference sequence). The CDR3 is 15 amino acids. The CDR3 coding sequence is TGTGCCTGGAGCCCTCTCCCTAGCGGGAGTGGGATTCAGTACTTC. Encoded protein: CAWSPLPSGSGIQYF. Full variable domain (outside the CDR3, taken from reference TRBV30 and TRBJ2-4): SQTIHQWPATLVQPVGSPLSLECTVEGTSNPNLYWYRQAAGRGLQLLFYSVGIGQISSEVPQNLSASRPQDRQFILSSKKLLLSDSGFYLCAWSPLPSGSGIQYFGAGTRLSVL.

The chain links TRBV5-4 to TRBJ2-1, with 9 nucleotides matching TRBD2. The V gene end was trimmed by 0 bases and the J gene end by 7 bases; junction bases not matched to a gene: 2. The CDR3 has 14 amino acids. Germline values: CDR1 SGHNT, CDR2 YYREEE (reference sequence). As DNA, the CDR3 is TGTGCCAGCAGCTTGGCCGGACTAGCGAATGAGCAGTTCTTC. Translated: CASSLAGLANEQFF.

The V and J genes are TRBV2 and TRBJ2-5; TRBD2 agrees at 10 bases. J was trimmed by 5 bases and V by 7 bases; bases with no gene match: 22. Per germline, CDR1 SNHLY and CDR2 FYNNEI. CDR3 length: 19 residues. The CDR3 spells CASMAGGRLAGGIRETQYF. CDR3 nucleotide sequence: TGTGCCAGCATGGCTGGGGGGCGACTAGCGGGCGGGATACGGGAGACCCAGTACTTC.

This clone is categorized as medium-sized. This chain connects TRBV5-1 to TRBJ1-4; 9 bases are shared with TRBD1. Germline V gene lookup returns CDR1 SGHRS and CDR2 YFSETQ. The CDR3 spans 16 residues. V shed 0 bases and J 5 bases; nucleotides not matched to a gene: 5. For the CDR3, the DNA is TGCGCCAGCAGCTTGGCCCCACAGGGGGCGAATGAAAAACTGTTTTTT. It encodes CASSLAPQGANEKLFF.

The V and J genes are TRBV6-4 and TRBJ2-1, with TRBD2 as a possible D gene (6 bases). V gave up 0 bases and J gave up 10 bases, with 13 bases separating them. Germline V gene lookup returns CDR1 MRHNA and CDR2 SNTAGT. This CDR3 has 14 amino acids. CDR3 amino acids: CASSDSSVGREQFF. CDR3 coding DNA: TGTGCCAGCAGTGACTCGTCGGTTGGGAGGGAGCAGTTCTTC.

This clone was recorded a few times. This chain joins TRBV7-8 and TRBJ1-6; D gene ambiguous. Germline loops: CDR1 SGHVS, CDR2 FQNEAQ. The CDR3 extends over 14 amino acids. V was cut by 6 bases and J by 5 bases, with 11 bases left in between. The CDR3 DNA reads as TGTGCCAGCAGAGCTAGGAGAGATAATTCACCCCTCCACTTT. Residues: CASRARRDNSPLHF.

This chain connects TRBV6-1 to TRBJ1-5, with D uncertain. Trimming pared 2 bases from V and 3 bases from J, leaving 8 bases between. The CDR3 runs 14 residues. Germline V lookup: CDR1 MNHNS, CDR2 SASEGT. This CDR3 reads CASSELGPNQPQHF. The CDR3 DNA is TGTGCCAGCAGTGAATTGGGCCCCAATCAGCCCCAGCATTTT.

The genes are TRBV7-8 and TRBJ1-6, with D hard to call. The V end was cut by 4 bases, the J end by 7 bases, with 17 bases between. The length of the CDR3 is 16 residues. Germline CDR1 and CDR2: SGHVS and FQNEAQ. The CDR3 DNA follows: TGTGCCAGCAGCTCGAGCGCCGCTACAATCAATTCACCCCTCCACTTT. It translates to CASSSSAATINSPLHF. The complete variable domain, with remaining parts taken from reference TRBV7-8 and TRBJ1-6, reads GAGVSQSPRYKVAKRGQDVALRCDPISGHVSLFWYQQALGQGPEFLTYFQNEAQLDKSGLPSDRFFAERPEGSVSTLKIQRTQQEDSAVYLCASSSSAATINSPLHFGNGTRLTVT.

The V gene is TRBV9, the J gene TRBJ2-7, with 7 positions matching TRBD2. Germline values: CDR1 SGDLS, CDR2 YYNGEE. J gave up 6 bases and V 0 bases, and 6 bases lay outside the gene matches. This CDR3 has 14 residues. The CDR3 DNA reads as TGTGCCAGCAGCGTAGACTGGGGGAGGGGCGAGCAGTACTTC. Translated, it gives CASSVDWGRGEQYF.

The CDR3 nucleotides are TGTGCCAGCAGACGATTTCCGGGCCCCTTTAATGAAAAACTGTTTTTT. Translating it yields CASRRFPGPFNEKLFF. The V call is TRBV11-3, the J call TRBJ1-4; unclear D gene. Between the trimmed V and J ends, which lost 6 bases and 4 bases, there was a span of 18 bases. The germline CDR1 and CDR2 sequences are SGHNT and YENEEA. This CDR3 is 16 amino acids long.

This chain connects TRBV6-4 to TRBJ2-1; 11 bases align to TRBD2. Germline loops: CDR1 MRHNA, CDR2 SNTAGT. Trimming removed 6 bases from V and 0 bases from J; junction bases left unmatched: 16. This CDR3 contains 20 residues. CDR3 in DNA: TGTGCCAGCAGCCCCACCGGGCTAGCGGGAGGATCTAGCTCCTACAATGAGCAGTTCTTC. It yields the protein CASSPTGLAGGSSSYNEQFF.